This entry features one T cell receptor (beta chain) sequence. Its target is unknown. This specimen belongs to a study of T cells in Graves' hyperthyroidism and ophthalmopathy. The study, taken as a whole, reports: In blood, most of the thyroid clonotypes expanded above 0.001 were also present. Model output signaled ophthalmopathy a median roughly six months ahead of onset.

This CDR3 region has 17 residues. V was shortened by 6 bases and J by 0 bases, with 15 bases between the two germline ends. From RNA transcripts, TCR beta CDR3 regions were amplified. A first-round RT-PCR of the TCR CDR3 used the HTBI primer set. Each CDR3 protein gets one entry after TCRdb re-called the multiplex PCR reads with MiXCR. The sample includes more than 500,000 distinct CDR3 sequences, less than 15% of them seen just once. The sample comprised blood. This receptor was taken from a middle-aged woman with Graves' hyperthyroidism. The chain links TRBV12-3 or TRBV12-4 to TRBJ2-6; D uncertain. The chain's CDR3 is CASSIGGPGSGANVLTF. The CDR3 DNA sequence: TGTGCCAGCAGCATAGGTGGTCCCGGCTCTGGGGCCAACGTCCTGACTTTC.